This is a list of T cell receptor beta chains from one sample in a study of T cell responses to AZD1222 COVID-19 vaccine. Produced via immunoSEQ multiplex PCR; TCRdb's table is partial and in-frame only. The sample has some 140,000 clones, around four fifths seen once. Specimen: peripheral blood, collected on day 0 of AZD1222 vaccination. The receptors shown here come from an adult in good health. CDR3s include the opening cysteine and the closing phenylalanine or tryptophan. D genes are given only for firm matches. Clone size is given for some rows only: seen once, a few or many times, or a class if the clone is expanded.

TRBJ2-7 | - | TRBV27 | - | TGTGCCAGTAGACTTTCCTACGAGCAGTACTTC | CASRLSYEQYF
TRBJ2-7 | few | TRBV7-6 | TRBD1 | TGTGCCAGCAGTTCCCGGGACAGCTCCTACGAGCAGTACTTC | CASSSRDSSYEQYF
TRBJ2-2 | - | TRBV5-1 | TRBD1 | TGCGCCAGCAGCTCCTCCGGGACAGTAAACACCGGGGAGCTGTTTTTT | CASSSSGTVNTGELFF
TRBJ1-5 | - | TRBV7-8 | - | TGTGCCAGCAGCTTCGGGGCCGATGGGACTCAGCCCCAGCATTTT | CASSFGADGTQPQHF
TRBJ2-2 | - | TRBV7-3 | - | TGTGCCAGCAGACCATCCGGGGGCACCGGGGAGCTGTTTTTT | CASRPSGGTGELFF
TRBJ1-1 | once | TRBV5-1 | - | TGCGCCAGCAGCTTGGAAGGAATGAGAGCTTTCTTT | CASSLEGMRAFF
TRBJ2-1 | - | TRBV4-1 | TRBD2 | TGCGCCAGCAGCCAGGTGTCCACTCAAAGCGGGGCTTCCTACAATGAGCAGTTCTTC | CASSQVSTQSGASYNEQFF
TRBJ2-2 | - | TRBV18 | TRBD2 | TGTGCCAGCTCACCAATCCAGCGGGGGGAAACCGGGGAGCTGTTTTTT | CASSPIQRGETGELFF
TRBJ1-4 | - | TRBV5-1 | - | TGCGCCAGCAGCTCGACAGCCGGAGGCGAAAAACTGTTTTTT | CASSSTAGGEKLFF
TRBJ1-1 | - | TRBV7-6 | - | TGTGCCAGCAGCTTAGGGTCAGCGAACACTGAAGCTTTCTTT | CASSLGSANTEAFF
TRBJ1-2 | - | TRBV29-1 | - | TGCAGCGTTTACCAGGGGAGTGACTATGGCTACACCTTC | CSVYQGSDYGYTF
TRBJ2-7 | - | TRBV28 | TRBD1 | TGTGCCAGCAGGACAGGGTCCTACGAGCAGTACTTC | CASRTGSYEQYF
TRBJ2-2 | - | TRBV3-1/TRBV3-2 | TRBD2 | TGTGCCAGCATGCCCTCGGGGGGCGGGGAGCTGTTTTTT | CASMPSGGGELFF
TRBJ2-7 | - | TRBV5-6 | - | TGTGCCAGCAGCGTGGCGTGGGGCAGCTCCTACGAGCAGTACTTC | CASSVAWGSSYEQYF
TRBJ2-7 | - | TRBV14 | TRBD2 | TGTGCCAGCAGTACCGGGACTAGGGCCTACGAGCAGTACTTC | CASSTGTRAYEQYF
TRBJ1-5 | - | TRBV6-6 | - | TGTGCCAGCATCCAGGGGACGAGCAATCAGCCCCAGCATTTT | CASIQGTSNQPQHF
TRBJ2-1 | few | TRBV9 | TRBD2 | TGTGCCAGCAGCTCCTCTAGCGGGGGGCTCAATGAGCAGTTCTTC | CASSSSSGGLNEQFF
TRBJ1-5 | - | TRBV4-2 | TRBD1 | TGTGCCAGCAGCCAAGTAGGGGGGGACAGGGGGCGAAATCAGCCCCAGCATTTT | CASSQVGGDRGRNQPQHF
TRBJ1-5 | - | TRBV28 | - | TGTGCCATAAAATCCCGACAGGACAATCAGCCCCAGCATTTT | CAIKSRQDNQPQHF
TRBJ1-1 | - | TRBV7-2 | TRBD1 | TGTGCCAGCAGCTCCAGGGGGCCGAACACTGAAGCTTTCTTT | CASSSRGPNTEAFF
TRBJ1-1 | - | TRBV5-4 | - | TGTGCCAGCAGCTTGGACAGCACTGAAGCTTTCTTT | CASSLDSTEAFF
TRBJ1-3 | - | TRBV28 | - | TGTGCCACCGCTGAGTCCAGGGTCATCGGAGGAAACACCATATATTTT | CATAESRVIGGNTIYF
TRBJ2-1 | - | TRBV5-1 | TRBD2 | TGCGCCAGCAACCTAGCGGACCATGAGCAGTTCTTC | CASNLADHEQFF
TRBJ1-3 | - | TRBV30 | - | TGTGCCTGGAGCCCCGACACGGGAGCTACTGGAAACACCATATATTTT | CAWSPDTGATGNTIYF
TRBJ1-1 | - | TRBV2 | - | TGTGCCAGCAGGACCAGGGTCTTGTCTGAAGCTTTCTTT | CASRTRVLSEAFF
TRBJ1-5 | once | TRBV28 | - | TGTGCCAGCAGTTTATTCCCAGGCCGGGGGGGGAATCAGCCCCAGCATTTT | CASSLFPGRGGNQPQHF
TRBJ1-3 | - | TRBV5-1 | - | TGCGCCAGCAGCTTGGGTTCAGGCCGAGGATCTGGAAACACCATATATTTT | CASSLGSGRGSGNTIYF
TRBJ2-6 | - | TRBV4-2 | - | TGTGCCAGCAGCCGGGGGGACTTTAGCTCTGGGGCCAACGTCCTGACTTTC | CASSRGDFSSGANVLTF
TRBJ1-3 | - | TRBV9 | - | TGTGCCAGCAGCGTAGGGGGGCAATCTGGAAACACCATATATTTT | CASSVGGQSGNTIYF
TRBJ1-2 | - | TRBV5-1 | - | TGCGCCAGCAGCTTGGGGGGTAGTGCTGGCTACACCTTC | CASSLGGSAGYTF
TRBJ1-6 | once | TRBV4-2 | - | TGTGCCAGCAGCCAAGGGGAGGAAGGGGCCGCTAATTCACCCCTCCACTTT | CASSQGEEGAANSPLHF
TRBJ1-2 | - | TRBV28 | TRBD1 | TGTGCCAGCAGCCCAATTCGGGGCAGGGGGAGCTATGGCTACACCTTC | CASSPIRGRGSYGYTF
TRBJ2-7 | - | TRBV19 | - | TGTGCCAGTAGCTTTGGCTACGAGCAGTACTTC | CASSFGYEQYF
TRBJ2-3 | - | TRBV5-6 | - | TGTGCCAGCAGCTTGCGGGGCCTGGATACGCAGTATTTT | CASSLRGLDTQYF
TRBJ1-5 | - | TRBV21-1 | - | TGTGCCAGCACCAAGGGACTGTACAATCAGCCCCAGCATTTT | CASTKGLYNQPQHF
TRBJ1-4 | - | TRBV19 | TRBD1 | TGTGCCAGTAGTGTCTCGACAGGGGGGAAACTGTTTTTT | CASSVSTGGKLFF
TRBJ1-4 | - | TRBV5-1 | TRBD1 | TGCGCCCGCAGCCGAGGACAGGGGGGGACAACTAATGAAAAACTGTTTTTT | CARSRGQGGTTNEKLFF
TRBJ1-5 | few | TRBV10-2 | - | TGCGCCAGCAGTGAAGCCCAGGGGATGAGGCCCCAGCATTTT | CASSEAQGMRPQHF
TRBJ1-1 | - | TRBV4-2 | - | TGTGCCAGCAGCCTCAGGGAGTCGGGAAACACTGAAGCTTTCTTT | CASSLRESGNTEAFF
TRBJ1-2 | - | TRBV6-5 | - | TGTGCCAGCAGCCCCGGGGGTAACTATGGCTACACCTTC | CASSPGGNYGYTF
TRBJ1-1 | - | TRBV2 | TRBD1 | TGTGCCAGCTCTATCCGGACAGGGGGGTCTGGAGTAGCTTTCTTT | CASSIRTGGSGVAFF
TRBJ2-1 | - | TRBV10-1 | - | TGCGCCAGCAGTGAGTCGCGACGCGACGGGAATGAGCAGTTCTTC | CASSESRRDGNEQFF
TRBJ1-5 | - | TRBV3-1/TRBV3-2 | TRBD1 | TGTGCCAGCAGCCCCCGACAGGGAGGTCGGTACAATCAGCCCCAGCATTTT | CASSPRQGGRYNQPQHF